Following are 27 T cell receptor beta chains from one sample sequenced in a study of blood T cell repertoires in COVID-19. The table came from immunoSEQ multiplex PCR; TCRdb's copy has only in-frame clones and leaves some out. The table lists around 100,000 clones, 75% to 90% of them singletons, with about 34% in the top ten. Input material: peripheral blood. These receptors all come from a woman of 80 years or more with acute or convalescent COVID-19.

In DNA, the CDR3 is TGTGCCAGCAGTATCTCAGACAGGGTACGGGGCTACACCTTC. Residues: CASSISDRVRGYTF. V and J are TRBV28 and TRBJ1-2; 7 nucleotides agree with TRBD1. V shed 5 bases, J shed 8 bases, and the junction held 11 bases outside the gene matches. The germline V gene encodes CDR1 MDHEN and CDR2 SYDVKM. The CDR3 loop spans 14 amino acids.

For this clone: Other DNA sequences of this sample code for an identical CDR3. The V and J genes are TRBV18 and TRBJ2-7; 7 bases match TRBD1. The CDR3 is 15 residues long. Germline values: CDR1 KGHSH, CDR2 LQKENI. Germline trimming cut 6 bases from V and 0 bases from J; bases unmatched to any gene: 8. The CDR3 is CASSPRQGVSYEQYF. The DNA for the CDR3 is TGTGCCAGCTCTCCCAGACAGGGAGTCTCCTACGAGCAGTACTTC. The full variable domain, in which reference TRBV18 and TRBJ2-7 provide the parts outside the CDR3, is NAGVMQNPRHLVRRRGQEARLRCSPMKGHSHVYWYRQLPEEGLKFMVYLQKENIIDESGMPKERFSAEFPKEGPSILRIQQVVRGDSAAYFCASSPRQGVSYEQYFGPGTRLTVT.

The gene calls are TRBV14 and TRBJ1-1; D is unresolved. The germline V gene has CDR1 SGHDN and CDR2 FVKESK. The CDR3 consists of 13 residues. Trimming removed 6 bases from V and 2 bases from J, with 10 bases in between. CDR3 sequence: CASRSTTNTEAFF. Here the CDR3 DNA reads TGTGCCAGCAGGTCAACTACCAACACTGAAGCTTTCTTT.

The chain recombines TRBV7-6 with TRBJ1-3; D is uncertain. Trimming shortened V by 1 base and J by 0 bases, and 10 bases separated the two germline ends. Germline V lookup: CDR1 SGHVS, CDR2 FNYEAQ. CDR3 length: 16 amino acids. CDR3 sequence reads: CASSLDPGISGNTIYF. The CDR3 bases are TGTGCCAGCAGCTTAGATCCAGGTATCTCTGGAAACACCATATATTTT.

With regard to this clone: The same CDR3 is also encoded by other DNA sequences in this sample. The DNA for the CDR3 is TGTGCCAGCAGTTTAGGGCAGGGTGGCGGCTACACCTTC. As protein: CASSLGQGGGYTF. This chain joins TRBV27 and TRBJ1-2; the D gene is possibly TRBD1 (5 bases). This CDR3 spans 13 amino acids. V lost 2 bases to trimming and J lost 8 bases, with 12 bases between them. CDR1 is MNHEY and CDR2 is SMNVEV in the germline V gene (reference sequence).

The chain links TRBV7-6 to TRBJ2-5; weak D call: TRBD2 (7 bases). V was clipped by 2 bases and J by 3 bases, with 13 bases between them. The germline CDR1 and CDR2 sequences are SGHVS and FNYEAQ. The CDR3 loop spans 15 amino acids. The CDR3 DNA follows: TGTGCCAGCAGCTTATCGTGGGGGGGCAAAGAGACCCAGTACTTC. Protein product: CASSLSWGGKETQYF.

This chain connects TRBV12-3 or TRBV12-4 to TRBJ1-2; perhaps TRBD1 as D (5 bases). V was trimmed by 6 bases and J by 12 bases, leaving 14 bases between them. CDR3 length equals 11 residues. The CDR3 DNA reads TGTGCCAGCAGATGGGGCTTTCTCCACACCTTC. Its protein is CASRWGFLHTF.

This chain joins TRBV25-1 and TRBJ2-1, with TRBD2 matching over 12 bases. The CDR3 sequence is 17 residues long. After removal of 3 bases from V and 1 base from J, the junction contained 4 bases not matched to a gene. CDR1 MGHDK and CDR2 SYGVNS come from the germline V gene. The CDR3 DNA is TGTGCCAGCAGTGACCTACTAGCGGGGGGATCCTACAATGAGCAGTTCTTC. It specifies CASSDLLAGGSYNEQFF.

The CDR3 protein is CASRWRGQGTDTQYF. The CDR3 DNA is TGTGCCAGCCGCTGGCGGGGACAGGGAACAGATACGCAGTATTTT. This chain links TRBV7-9 with TRBJ2-3, with 9 bases fitting TRBD1. The CDR3 consists of 15 residues. V was clipped by 8 bases and J by 3 bases; unmatched bases: 9. CDR1 is SEHNR, CDR2 FQNEAQ, per germline (reference sequence).

This rearrangement joins TRBV14 to TRBJ1-2, with a tentative D call TRBD1 (5 bases). The CDR3 has 12 residues. Germline CDR1 SGHDN, CDR2 FVKESK. The ends were cut back, 1 base at V and 8 bases at J, with 8 bases in the middle. The CDR3 nucleotides are TGTGCCAGCAGCCAAGGGAGGGGAGGCTACACCTTC. Its protein is CASSQGRGGYTF.

The genes are TRBV28 and TRBJ2-7, with 8 bases matching TRBD2. CDR3 length: 15 residues. Germline CDR1 reads MDHEN; CDR2 reads SYDVKM. Unmatched junction bases numbered 11, after V lost 10 bases and J lost 0 bases. The CDR3 sequence: CATNERGRASYEQYF. The CDR3 DNA follows: TGTGCCACTAATGAGCGGGGGAGAGCCTCCTACGAGCAGTACTTC.

The chain is built from TRBV11-3 and TRBJ2-5; 13 bases are shared with TRBD2. The CDR3 is made up of 16 amino acids. The germline V gene has CDR1 SGHNT and CDR2 YENEEA. With V trimmed by 1 base and J by 2 bases, 1 base remained unmatched. The CDR3 sequence is CASSLATSGGQETQYF. CDR3 sequence (DNA): TGTGCCAGCAGCTTAGCGACTAGCGGGGGGCAAGAGACCCAGTACTTC.

V is TRBV5-6 and J is TRBJ1-2; 9 bases align to TRBD1. V trimming: 4 bases; J trimming: 6 bases; junction bases outside the gene matches: 4. Germline-derived CDR1 and CDR2 are SGHDT and YYEEEE. The CDR3 extends over 13 amino acids. The CDR3 DNA reads TGTGCCAGCAGCGAGGGACAGGGAGATGGCTACACCTTC. Translation: CASSEGQGDGYTF.

This chain uses TRBV6-2 or TRBV6-3 with TRBJ2-5, with 10 bases that match TRBD2. V gave up 2 bases and J gave up 4 bases; unmatched junction bases: 4. Germline CDR1 and CDR2: MNHEY and SVGEGT. The CDR3 is 15 amino acids. For the CDR3, the DNA is TGTGCCAGCAGTTACGGTCCTAGCGGGGGAGAGACCCAGTACTTC. It is translated as CASSYGPSGGETQYF.

The sample holds one count of this clone. The chain links TRBV6-6 to TRBJ2-7, with D hard to call. The germline gives CDR1 MNHNY, CDR2 SVGAGI (reference sequence). Trimming took 2 bases from V and 5 from J, leaving 7 bases between them. CDR3 length: 12 residues. The CDR3 bases are TGTGCCAGCAGTTACGGTAACAACGAGCAGTACTTC. It is translated as CASSYGNNEQYF.

The V call is TRBV2, the J call TRBJ1-6; 7 nucleotides align to TRBD1. Germline V lookup: CDR1 SNHLY, CDR2 FYNNEI. Trimming at V came to 6 bases and at J to 5 bases, leaving 1 base not matched to a gene. This CDR3 has 13 residues. The CDR3 loop is CASRGQDNSPLHF. CDR3 DNA sequence: TGTGCCAGCAGAGGACAGGATAATTCACCCCTCCACTTT.

The genes are TRBV5-5 and TRBJ1-6; the match to TRBD1 covers 7 bases. Germline-derived CDR1 and CDR2 are SGHKS and YYEKEE (reference sequence). This CDR3 region has 16 residues. V trimming: 0 bases; J trimming: 6 bases; junction bases outside the gene matches: 6. CDR3 sequence: CASSLAPTGPNSPLHF. CDR3 in DNA: TGTGCCAGCAGCTTGGCCCCGACAGGGCCTAATTCACCCCTCCACTTT.

The chain couples TRBV15 to TRBJ1-2, with D unresolved. The CDR3 loop spans 11 amino acids. Germline values: CDR1 LNHNV, CDR2 YYDKDF (reference sequence). V was cut by 6 bases and J by 4 bases, with 6 bases left in between. CDR3 sequence (DNA): TGTGCCACCAGACCTATCTATGGCTACACCTTC. Translated: CATRPIYGYTF.

The J gene is TRBJ2-1, the V gene TRBV20-1; D possibly corresponds to TRBD1 (5 bases). In germline, CDR1 is DFQATT, CDR2 SNEGSKA (reference sequence). The V and J ends lost 3 bases and 0 bases respectively, with 21 bases between them. This CDR3 is built from 18 residues. CDR3 amino acids: CSASSWARQLRSYNEQFF. In DNA form, the CDR3 reads TGCAGTGCTAGTAGTTGGGCACGACAGTTGCGCTCCTACAATGAGCAGTTCTTC.

The chain carries TRBV5-1 and TRBJ2-3; D may be TRBD2 (6 bases). The CDR3 loop spans 14 amino acids. CDR1 and CDR2 (germline): SGHRS, YFSETQ. V lost 3 bases to trimming and J lost 4 bases, with 12 bases between them. CDR3 DNA: TGCGCCAGCAGCTGGAACGGGGGAGCAGATACGCAGTATTTT. This codes for CASSWNGGADTQYF.

Written as DNA, the CDR3 is TGTGCCAGCAGCTTCCAGAGGGGGGGAAACACCATATATTTT. Amino acids: CASSFQRGGNTIYF. V usage is TRBV11-2 and J usage is TRBJ1-3; TRBD1 might be the D (6 bases). The CDR3 spans 14 residues. Per germline, CDR1 SGHAT and CDR2 FQNNGV. Trimming pared 3 bases from V and 4 bases from J, leaving 10 bases between.

The V gene is TRBV19, the J gene TRBJ1-3; 7 bases agree with TRBD1. Germline V gives CDR1 LNHDA, CDR2 SQIVND (reference sequence). J was trimmed by 0 bases and V by 7 bases; bases with no gene match: 3. The CDR3 contains 14 residues. The CDR3 DNA is TGTGCCAGTACCCCAGGGGGCTCTGGAAACACCATATATTTT. This encodes CASTPGGSGNTIYF.

This chain links TRBV7-9 with TRBJ1-1; 7 bases fit TRBD1. The CDR3 totals 15 residues. CDR1 SEHNR and CDR2 FQNEAQ come from the germline V gene (reference sequence). The junction had 7 bases not matched to a gene; V was cut back by 3 bases and J by 3 bases. In DNA form, the CDR3 reads TGTGCCAGCAGCTTGTTCGGACAGGCGGACACTGAAGCTTTCTTT. Its translation: CASSLFGQADTEAFF.

The chain carries TRBV5-1 and TRBJ1-5; 9 positions agree with TRBD1. Germline assignment: CDR1 SGHRS and CDR2 YFSETQ. The J segment lost 10 bases and the V segment lost 1 base, leaving 6 bases of the junction unmatched. The CDR3 loop spans 14 amino acids. CDR3 in amino acids: CASSLTGGGGPQHF. CDR3 DNA sequence: TGCGCCAGCAGCTTGACAGGGGGCGGGGGACCCCAGCATTTT.

The chain is built from TRBV2 and TRBJ2-7; 8 bases line up with TRBD1. The V and J ends lost 9 bases and 4 bases, in that order; junction bases with no gene match: 11. This CDR3 region has 14 residues. The germline V gene encodes CDR1 SNHLY and CDR2 FYNNEI. The CDR3 region has the DNA TGTGCCAGTAAGATGGGGCAGGGGGCTTACGAGCAGTACTTC. Translation gives CASKMGQGAYEQYF.

V gene TRBV27 combines with J gene TRBJ1-6; 7 positions agree with TRBD1. Germline assignment: CDR1 MNHEY and CDR2 SMNVEV (reference sequence). The CDR3 loop spans 15 amino acids. V gave up 5 bases and J gave up 6 bases; unmatched junction bases: 7. CDR3 residues: CASSPGTARNSPLHF. The DNA of the CDR3 is TGTGCCAGCAGTCCAGGGACAGCCCGTAATTCACCCCTCCACTTT.

The chain joins TRBV6-1 to TRBJ1-2; D call uncertain. Trimming removed 1 base from V and 2 bases from J, with 20 bases in between. CDR3 size: 18 residues. Germline V gene sequence: CDR1 MNHNS, CDR2 SASEGT. DNA of the CDR3: TGTGCCAGCAGTGAAGTTCGTCGGTCTTATACCGAAAACTATGGCTACACCTTC. Amino acids: CASSEVRRSYTENYGYTF.